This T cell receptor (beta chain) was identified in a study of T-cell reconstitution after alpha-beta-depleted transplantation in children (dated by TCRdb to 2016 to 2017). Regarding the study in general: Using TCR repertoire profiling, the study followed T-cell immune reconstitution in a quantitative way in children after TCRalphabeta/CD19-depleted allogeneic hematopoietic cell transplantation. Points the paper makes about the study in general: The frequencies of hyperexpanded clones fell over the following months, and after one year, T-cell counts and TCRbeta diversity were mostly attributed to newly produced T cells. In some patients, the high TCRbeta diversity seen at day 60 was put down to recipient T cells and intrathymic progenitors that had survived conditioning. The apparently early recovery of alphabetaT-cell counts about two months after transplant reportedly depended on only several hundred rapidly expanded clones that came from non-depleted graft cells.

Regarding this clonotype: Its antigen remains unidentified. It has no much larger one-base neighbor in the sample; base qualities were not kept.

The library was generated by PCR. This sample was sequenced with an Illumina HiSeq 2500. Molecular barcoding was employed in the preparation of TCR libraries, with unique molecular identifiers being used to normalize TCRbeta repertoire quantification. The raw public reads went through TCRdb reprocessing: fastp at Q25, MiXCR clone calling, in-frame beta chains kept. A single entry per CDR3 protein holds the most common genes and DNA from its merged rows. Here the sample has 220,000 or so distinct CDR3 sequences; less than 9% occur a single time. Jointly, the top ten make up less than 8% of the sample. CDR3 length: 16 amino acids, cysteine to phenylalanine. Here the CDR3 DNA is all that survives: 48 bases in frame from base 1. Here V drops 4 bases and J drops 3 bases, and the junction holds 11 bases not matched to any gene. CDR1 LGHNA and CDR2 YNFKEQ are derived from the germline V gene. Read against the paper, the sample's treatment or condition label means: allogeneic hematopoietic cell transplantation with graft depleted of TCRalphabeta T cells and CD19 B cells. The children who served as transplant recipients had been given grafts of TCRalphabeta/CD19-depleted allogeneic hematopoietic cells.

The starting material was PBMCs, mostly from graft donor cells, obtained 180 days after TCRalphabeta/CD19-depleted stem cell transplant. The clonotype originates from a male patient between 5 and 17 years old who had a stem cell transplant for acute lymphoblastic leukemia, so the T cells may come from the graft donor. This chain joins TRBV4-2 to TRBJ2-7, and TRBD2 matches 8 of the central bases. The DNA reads TGTGCCAGCAGCCCCGGGCTAGCGGGCGCCCGCTACGAGCAGTACTTC. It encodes CASSPGLAGARYEQYF.